This T cell receptor beta chain emerged from a study of blood T cell repertoires in COVID-19. Study summary: Acute-phase and convalescent COVID-19 samples originated in the United States, Italy and Spain. Nucleic acid was either cDNA or gDNA, and it came from T cells, B-cell-depleted T cells, or PBMCs.

The CDR3 loop spans 13 amino acids. Germline CDR1 KGHSH, CDR2 LQKENI. The V end was cut by 3 bases, the J end by 4 bases, with 9 bases between. This clone was seen a few times. In the study's own analysis: Amplification with reference gene primers provided the estimates of nucleated cell counts. Sequencing was performed with immunoSEQ multiplex PCR; in TCRdb, only in-frame clones are kept and a portion is missing. The DNA was the basis for D and trimming; V, J and clone size are from that table. The data contain 250,000 to 350,000 clones, more than 70% of them singletons. The receptor was derived from a woman aged 45-65 years who had recovered from COVID-19. The V call is TRBV18, the J call TRBJ1-2; D call uncertain. The source material was peripheral blood. For the CDR3, the DNA is TGTGCCAGCTCACCCGAGTCAACCTATGGCTACACCTTC. Amino acids: CASSPESTYGYTF.